Sequencing of this TCR beta chain was carried out in a study of blood T cell repertoires in COVID-19. Study at large: Collection of acute and convalescent COVID-19 samples took place in the United States, Italy and Spain. PBMCs, B-cell-depleted T cells, or T cells provided the cDNA or gDNA that made up the material.

The CDR3 runs to 15 residues. CDR1 and CDR2 (germline): SEHNR, FQNEAQ (reference sequence). Trimming removed 5 bases from V and 2 bases from J, with 10 bases in between. The method was immunoSEQ multiplex PCR; TCRdb's version includes in-frame clones alone and lacks a portion of them. Among about 430,000 clones listed, over 75% were seen once. This sequence originates from a woman aged 18 to 35 who had been exposed to COVID-19. V and J are TRBV7-9 and TRBJ2-6; possible D gene TRBD1, 6 bases. The specimen sequenced was PBMCs or T cells enriched from blood (not recorded which). The CDR3 sequence is CASSPNRAGANVLTF. The CDR3 DNA reads as TGTGCCAGCAGCCCTAACAGGGCTGGGGCCAACGTCCTGACTTTC.